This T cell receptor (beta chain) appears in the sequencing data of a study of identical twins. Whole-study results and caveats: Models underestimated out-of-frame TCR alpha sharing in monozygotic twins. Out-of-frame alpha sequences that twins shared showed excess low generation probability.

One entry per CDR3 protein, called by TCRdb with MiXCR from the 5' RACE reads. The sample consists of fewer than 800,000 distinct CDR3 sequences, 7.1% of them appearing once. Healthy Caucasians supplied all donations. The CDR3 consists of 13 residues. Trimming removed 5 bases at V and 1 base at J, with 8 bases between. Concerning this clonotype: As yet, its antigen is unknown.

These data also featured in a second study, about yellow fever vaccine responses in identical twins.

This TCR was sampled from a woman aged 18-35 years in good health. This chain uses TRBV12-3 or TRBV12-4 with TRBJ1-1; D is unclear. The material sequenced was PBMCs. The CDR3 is CASSKNANTEAFF. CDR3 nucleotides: TGTGCCAGCAGTAAGAATGCGAACACTGAAGCTTTCTTT.